This T cell receptor (beta chain) was profiled in a study of T-cell reconstitution after alpha-beta-depleted transplantation in children. This clonotype was recorded a few times. What it binds is not known. A library of TCRbeta sequences, prepared with unique molecular identifiers, was generated. Each CDR3 protein gets one entry after TCRdb re-called the PCR reads with MiXCR. The table shows 780,000 or so distinct CDR3 sequences, with 16% occurring only once. Study-level results: T-cell numbers and diversity, one year after transplant, stemmed largely from T cells that were newly produced.

CDR3 length: 13 amino acids. Germline-derived CDR1 and CDR2 are DFQATT and SNEGSKA (reference sequence). This TCR derives from a male patient aged 10 to 17 who had a stem cell transplant for acute lymphoblastic leukemia, so the T cells may come from the graft donor. This chain joins TRBV20-1 and TRBJ2-3; 8 bases fit TRBD1. Sequencing used PBMCs, mostly from graft donor cells, obtained 360 days after TCRalphabeta/CD19-depleted stem cell transplant. The CDR3 DNA reads as TGCAGCCCCGGACAGGGAGCCCCAGATACGCAGTATTTT. Residues: CSPGQGAPDTQYF.